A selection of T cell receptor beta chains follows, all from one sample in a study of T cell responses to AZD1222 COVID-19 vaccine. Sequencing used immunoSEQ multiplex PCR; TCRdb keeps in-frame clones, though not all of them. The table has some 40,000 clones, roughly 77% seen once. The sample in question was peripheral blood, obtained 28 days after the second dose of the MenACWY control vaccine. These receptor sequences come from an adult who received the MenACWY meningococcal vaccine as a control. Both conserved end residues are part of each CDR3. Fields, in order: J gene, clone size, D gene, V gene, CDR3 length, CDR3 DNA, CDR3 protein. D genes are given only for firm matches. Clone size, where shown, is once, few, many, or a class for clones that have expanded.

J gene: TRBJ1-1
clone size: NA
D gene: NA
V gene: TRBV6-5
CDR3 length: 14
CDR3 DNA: TGTGCCAGCAGTTATGCGGGGTTGAACACTGAAGCTTTCTTT
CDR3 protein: CASSYAGLNTEAFF

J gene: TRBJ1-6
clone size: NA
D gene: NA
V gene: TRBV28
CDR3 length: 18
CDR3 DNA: TGTGCCAGCAGTTTATGGGGGGGCCAGAGCTCCTATAATTCACCCCTCCACTTT
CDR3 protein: CASSLWGGQSSYNSPLHF

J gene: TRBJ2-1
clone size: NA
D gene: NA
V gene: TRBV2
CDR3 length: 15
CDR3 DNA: TGTGCCAGCAGTGAAGTCCGGGGGAGCTACAATGAGCAGTTCTTC
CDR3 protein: CASSEVRGSYNEQFF

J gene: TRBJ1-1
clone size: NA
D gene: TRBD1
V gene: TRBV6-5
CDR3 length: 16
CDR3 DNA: TGTGCCAGCAGTTACCCACGGACAGGGGGCCTAACTGAAGCTTTCTTT
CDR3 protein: CASSYPRTGGLTEAFF

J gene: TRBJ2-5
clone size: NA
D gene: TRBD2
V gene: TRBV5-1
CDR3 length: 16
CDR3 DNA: TGCGCCAGCAGCTTGGGAGTGGGAGGGCCCCAAGAGACCCAGTACTTC
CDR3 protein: CASSLGVGGPQETQYF

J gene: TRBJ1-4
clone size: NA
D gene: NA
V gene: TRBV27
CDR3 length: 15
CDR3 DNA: TGTGCCAGCAGCACTCGAGGACACTCCAATGAAAAACTGTTTTTT
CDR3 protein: CASSTRGHSNEKLFF

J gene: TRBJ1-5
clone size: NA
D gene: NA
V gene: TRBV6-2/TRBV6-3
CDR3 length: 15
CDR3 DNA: TGTGCCAGCAGCCTTCTCGAAGCCAGCAATCAGCCCCAGCATTTT
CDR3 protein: CASSLLEASNQPQHF

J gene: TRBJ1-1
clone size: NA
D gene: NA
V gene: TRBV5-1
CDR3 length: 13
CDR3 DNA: TGCGCCAGCAGCTCGGGGATGAACACTGAAGCTTTCTTT
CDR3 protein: CASSSGMNTEAFF

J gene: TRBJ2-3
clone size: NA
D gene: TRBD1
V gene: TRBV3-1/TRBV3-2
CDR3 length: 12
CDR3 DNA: TGTGCCAGCAGCCAAGATTTGGACAGGGCCATTTTT
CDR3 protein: CASSQDLDRAIF

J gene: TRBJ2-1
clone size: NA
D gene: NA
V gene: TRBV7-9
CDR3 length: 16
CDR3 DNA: TGTGCCAGCAGCCCGGGCAGGGAGAGACTACGAAGTGAGCAGTTCTTC
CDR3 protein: CASSPGRERLRSEQFF

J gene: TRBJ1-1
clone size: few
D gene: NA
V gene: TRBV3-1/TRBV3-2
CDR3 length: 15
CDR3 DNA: TGTGCCAGCAGCCAAGGGATGGGGCAGGGCACTGAAGCTTTCTTT
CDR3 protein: CASSQGMGQGTEAFF

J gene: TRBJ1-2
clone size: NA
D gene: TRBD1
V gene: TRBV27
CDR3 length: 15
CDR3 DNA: TGTGCCAGCAGTCTAAGCTTGGGACAGCCAGCTGGCTACACCTTC
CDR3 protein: CASSLSLGQPAGYTF

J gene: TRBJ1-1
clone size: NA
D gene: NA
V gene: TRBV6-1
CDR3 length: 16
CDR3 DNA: TGTGCCAGCAGTGAAGCATCAGGCAGGGAGAACACTGAAGCTTTCTTT
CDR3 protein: CASSEASGRENTEAFF

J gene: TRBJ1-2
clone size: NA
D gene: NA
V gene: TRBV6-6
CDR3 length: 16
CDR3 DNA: TGTGCCAGCAGTTACTCGAAGCCCGGGGGGAACTATGGCTACACCTTC
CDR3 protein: CASSYSKPGGNYGYTF

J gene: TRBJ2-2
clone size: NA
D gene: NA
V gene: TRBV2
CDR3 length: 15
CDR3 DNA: TGTGCCAGCAGTGAAGTAAGGGGTCCCACCGGGGAGCTGTTTTTT
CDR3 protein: CASSEVRGPTGELFF

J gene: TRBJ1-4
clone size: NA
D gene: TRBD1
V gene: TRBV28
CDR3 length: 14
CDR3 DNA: TGTGCCAGCGGCGGACAGGGGGCGCGCGAAAAACTGTTTTTT
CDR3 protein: CASGGQGAREKLFF

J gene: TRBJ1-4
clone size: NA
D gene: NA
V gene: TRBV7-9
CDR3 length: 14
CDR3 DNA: TGTGCCAGCAGTCCTGGACACGGTAATGAAAAACTGTTTTTT
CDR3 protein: CASSPGHGNEKLFF

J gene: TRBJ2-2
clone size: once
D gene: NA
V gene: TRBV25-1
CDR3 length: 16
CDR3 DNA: TGTGCCAGCAGCAATCGCACAGGGCACGCGACCGGGGAGCTGTTTTTT
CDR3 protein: CASSNRTGHATGELFF

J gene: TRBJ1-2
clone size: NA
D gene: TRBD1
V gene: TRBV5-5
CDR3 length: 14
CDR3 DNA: TGTGCCAGCAGCTTGGTAGACAGGGTAGGTGGCTACACCTTC
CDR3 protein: CASSLVDRVGGYTF

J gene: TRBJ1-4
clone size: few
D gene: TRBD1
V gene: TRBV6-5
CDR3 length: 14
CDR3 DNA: TGTGCCAGCAGCCCGACAGGGGAGGTTGAAAAACTGTTTTTT
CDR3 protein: CASSPTGEVEKLFF

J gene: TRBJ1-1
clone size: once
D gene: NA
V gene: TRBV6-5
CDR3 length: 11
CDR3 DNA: TGTGCCAGCAGTCTCGTGGGGCGTGCTTTCTTT
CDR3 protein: CASSLVGRAFF

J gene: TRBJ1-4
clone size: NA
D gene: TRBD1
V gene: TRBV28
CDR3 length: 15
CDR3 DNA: TGTGCCAGCAGTTATCGGACAGGGGATAATGAAAAACTGTTTTTT
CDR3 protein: CASSYRTGDNEKLFF

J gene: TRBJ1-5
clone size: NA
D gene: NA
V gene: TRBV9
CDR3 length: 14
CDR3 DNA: TGTGCCAGCAGCTTGAGGGCAGAAACTCAGCCCCAGCATTTT
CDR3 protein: CASSLRAETQPQHF

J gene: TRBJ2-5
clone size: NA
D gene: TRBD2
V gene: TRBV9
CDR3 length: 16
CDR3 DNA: TGTGCCAGCAGCGTAGGCACTAGCGGGAACCAAGAGACCCAGTACTTC
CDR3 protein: CASSVGTSGNQETQYF

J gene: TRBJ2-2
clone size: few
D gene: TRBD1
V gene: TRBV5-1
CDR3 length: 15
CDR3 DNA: TGCGCCAGCAGGGGGACAGGAGCGAACACCGGGGAGCTGTTTTTT
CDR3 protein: CASRGTGANTGELFF

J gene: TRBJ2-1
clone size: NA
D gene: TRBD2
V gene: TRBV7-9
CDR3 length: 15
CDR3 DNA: TGTGCCAGCAGCTTAGTGTTGAGTAGCGGGAATGAGCAGTTCTTC
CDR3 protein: CASSLVLSSGNEQFF

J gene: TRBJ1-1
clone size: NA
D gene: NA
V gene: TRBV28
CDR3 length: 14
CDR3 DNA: TGTGCCAGCAGGTTTTCCGGACTGAACACTGAAGCTTTCTTT
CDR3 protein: CASRFSGLNTEAFF

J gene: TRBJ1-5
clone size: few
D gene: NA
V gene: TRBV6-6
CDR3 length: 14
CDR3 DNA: TGTGCCAGCAGTTACGGGGGTGGGAATCAGCCCCAGCATTTT
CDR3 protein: CASSYGGGNQPQHF

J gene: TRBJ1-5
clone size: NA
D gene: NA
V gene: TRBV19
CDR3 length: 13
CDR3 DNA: TGTGCCAGTAGCGGGGACCCCCGACAGCCCCAGCATTTT
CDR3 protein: CASSGDPRQPQHF

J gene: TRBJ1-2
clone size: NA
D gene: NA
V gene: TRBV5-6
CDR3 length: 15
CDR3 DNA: TGTGCCAGCAGCTCTCTCGGGCAGTTAGACTATGGCTACACCTTC
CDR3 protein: CASSSLGQLDYGYTF